This entry features one T cell receptor beta chain sequence. This entry is derived from a study of shared clonotypes between healthy human individuals. For the study at large: A couple of women and a few men aged 18 to 49 made up the donors. Each donor's CD4 naive and CD4 memory cells filled three plates apiece, CD8 naive two, and CD8 memory one.

From germline, CDR1 is LGHNT and CDR2 FRNRAP. V shed 6 bases and J 7 bases; nucleotides not matched to a gene: 4. The CDR3 consists of 14 residues. Produced via immunoSEQ multiplex PCR; TCRdb's table is partial and in-frame only. The table includes a few million clones, more than 90% detected once. Memory CD4+ cells were the fraction left after CD45RA+ naive selection. Sequences were obtained from naive CD4+ T cells sorted from blood. Subset here: CD45RA+ positively selected. The V call is TRBV12-5, the J call TRBJ2-2; TRBD2 agrees at 11 bases. The clonotype was recovered from a young man in good health. In DNA form, the CDR3 reads TGTGCTAGTGGCTCGACTAGCGGGGTCGGGGAGCTGTTTTTT. This gives the protein CASGSTSGVGELFF. Full variable domain (remainder filled in from reference TRBV12-5 and TRBJ2-2): DARVTQTPRHKVTEMGQEVTMRCQPILGHNTVFWYRQTMMQGLELLAYFRNRAPLDDSGMPKDRFSAEMPDATLATLKIQPSEPRDSAVYFCASGSTSGVGELFFGEGSRLTVL.